This T cell receptor beta chain was found in a study of blood T cell repertoires in COVID-19. The CDR3 consists of 16 residues. The V end was cut by 7 bases, the J end by 5 bases, with 21 bases between. Germline CDR1 and CDR2: MDHEN and SYDVKM. Cohorts were determined from participant-reported clinical history. Using immunoSEQ multiplex PCR, the repertoire was profiled, and TCRdb retains in-frame clones only, with some absent. The table lists about 440,000 clones, roughly 87% of them singletons. The source of this sequence is a woman in her late teens or twenties with acute COVID-19. The chain is built from TRBV28 and TRBJ1-5, with TRBD1 as a possible D gene (6 bases). Material: PBMCs or T cells enriched from blood (not recorded which). The CDR3 region is CASTTAHRERDQPQHF. The CDR3 DNA is TGTGCCAGCACTACGGCCCACAGGGAGAGGGATCAGCCCCAGCATTTT.